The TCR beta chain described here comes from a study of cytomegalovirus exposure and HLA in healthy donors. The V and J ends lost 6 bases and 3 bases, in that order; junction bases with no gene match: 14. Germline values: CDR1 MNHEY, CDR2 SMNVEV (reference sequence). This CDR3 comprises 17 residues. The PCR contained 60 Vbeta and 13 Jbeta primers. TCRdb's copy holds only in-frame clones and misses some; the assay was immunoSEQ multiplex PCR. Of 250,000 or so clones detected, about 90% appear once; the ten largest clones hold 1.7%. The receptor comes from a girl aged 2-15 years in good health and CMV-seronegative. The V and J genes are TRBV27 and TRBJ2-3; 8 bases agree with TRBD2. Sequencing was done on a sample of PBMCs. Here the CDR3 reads CASSFGPTREVTDTQYF. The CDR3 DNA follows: TGTGCCAGCAGCTTCGGTCCCACGCGGGAGGTGACAGATACGCAGTATTTT.